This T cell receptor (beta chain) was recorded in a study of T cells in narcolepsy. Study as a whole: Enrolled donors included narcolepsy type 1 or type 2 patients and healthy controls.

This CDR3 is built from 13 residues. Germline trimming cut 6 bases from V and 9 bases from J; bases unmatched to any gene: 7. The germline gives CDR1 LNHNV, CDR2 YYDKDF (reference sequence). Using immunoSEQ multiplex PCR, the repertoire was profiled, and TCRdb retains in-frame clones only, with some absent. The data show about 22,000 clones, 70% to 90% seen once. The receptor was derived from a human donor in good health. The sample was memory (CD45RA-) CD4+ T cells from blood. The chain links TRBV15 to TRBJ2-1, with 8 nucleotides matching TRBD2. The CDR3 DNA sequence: TGTGCCACCAGGGCTAGCGGGTTCCTTGAGCAGTTCTTC. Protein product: CATRASGFLEQFF.